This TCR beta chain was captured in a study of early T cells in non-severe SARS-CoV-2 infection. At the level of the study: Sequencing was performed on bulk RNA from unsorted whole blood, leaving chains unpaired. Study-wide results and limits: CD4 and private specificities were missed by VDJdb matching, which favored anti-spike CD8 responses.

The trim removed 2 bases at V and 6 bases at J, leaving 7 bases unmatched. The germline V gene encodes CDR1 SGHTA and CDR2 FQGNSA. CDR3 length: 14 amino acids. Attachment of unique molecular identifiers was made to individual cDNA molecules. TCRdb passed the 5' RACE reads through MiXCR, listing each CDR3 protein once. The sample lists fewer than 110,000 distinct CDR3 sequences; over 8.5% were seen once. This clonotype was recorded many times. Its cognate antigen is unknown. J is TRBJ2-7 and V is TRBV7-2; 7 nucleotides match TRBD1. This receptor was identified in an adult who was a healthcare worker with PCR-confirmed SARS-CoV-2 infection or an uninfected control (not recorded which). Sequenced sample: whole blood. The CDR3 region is CASSLLGTVGEQYF. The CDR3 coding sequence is TGTGCCAGCAGCTTACTCGGGACAGTCGGCGAGCAGTACTTC.